This TCR beta chain was observed in a study of shared clonotypes between healthy human individuals (dated by TCRdb to the early 2020s). Some background on the complete study: A few men and a couple of women, aged 18 to 49 years, made up the cohort. To estimate repertoire size and how much clonotype sharing occurs between individuals, the study deeply sequenced the blood TCR repertoires of 4 to 6 healthy adults. Libraries were prepared and TCR repertoires were sequenced by different laboratories using diverse techniques, in order to increase sequencing depth and limit assay-specific biases. Per donor, leukapheresis produced somewhere between about 0.94 and 10 billion PBMCs.

V is pared back by 0 bases and J by 7 bases, with 6 bases lying between the germline termini. CDR1 and CDR2 were assigned from the germline V gene (reference sequence) as LNHDA and SQIVND. From the cysteine up to the phenylalanine, the CDR3 has a length of 13 residues. Only the CDR3 DNA is retained, 39 bases long and in frame from the first base. Summary of the overall study and its limitations: Pairwise subsampling led to the expectation that sequencing depth would affect the degree of clonotype sharing among donors. Because the study included only a small number of donors, the genetic and exposure-history diversity represented was limited. Sampling was limited to blood, and TCR repertoires in tissue likely differ from TCR repertoires in blood.

TCR CDR3 regions were amplified from genomic DNA by multiplex PCR using the deep immunoSEQ assay. Genomic DNA extracted from each cell subset was distributed evenly over all wells of several immunoSEQ 96-well plates, and each plate served as one replicate. For unsorted PBMC, approximately 0.3 ug of genomic DNA, equivalent to 30,000 to 35,000 T cell genomes, went into each replicate PCR. Ten immunoSEQ deep assay plates were used to sequence unsorted PBMC genomic DNA. The purified libraries were quantified using a Qubit 3.0 fluorometer, sized with a Bioanalyzer 2100, and then quantified again using the KAPA Library Quantification kit. A separate single-read 150-cycle Illumina NextSeq 550 flow cell was used to sequence each immunoSEQ 96-well plate. Concerning the study's data processing: Because the immunoSEQ output included only junctional sequences and no quality scores, the filtering could not be the same as the filtering used for full-length reads. To assign V/J genes and CDR3, sequences were annotated against IMGT germline references using PyIR, a Python wrapper for IgBLAST v1.9. Any read was removed if the V/J assignment was weak (E-value above 1e-6), the CDR3 was missing, or the read contained stop codons, out-of-frame junctions, or ambiguous translated residues. A V3J clonotype was defined by an identical inferred V gene, J gene, and CDR3 amino acid sequence. Percentage overlap between repertoires was computed as shared unique clonotypes divided by the size of the smaller repertoire. Richness of each repertoire was evaluated using RTK rarefaction, the Chao1 estimator, and Recon v2.1 estimates of unobserved clonotypes. TCRdb took this table from immuneACCESS and kept in-frame rearrangements with V and J called. Such tables lack part of the clones; where checked against another copy, unresolved V genes explain under half of the gap, and the rest is unexplained. Clonal size and the V and J genes are those of that table, whereas D and trimming came from the DNA. The sample has around 510,000 clones on record, around 80% of them singletons. 12% of the sample goes to the ten largest clones.

Donors were healthy HIV-negative adults with no recently reported acute infections or vaccinations. All donors were Caucasian adults living in Nashville, Tennessee, USA. For unsorted samples, some 100 million PBMCs were counted, and genomic DNA was extracted using the QIAamp DNA Blood Mini kit. After blood collection by leukapheresis, PBMCs were isolated using Ficoll-Histopaque density gradient centrifugation and then cryopreserved in the vapor phase of liquid nitrogen. Points on this clone: Its cognate antigen has yet to be identified. Nothing much larger sits one base from this clone, and base qualities are not available.

This chain joins TRBV19 to TRBJ2-2; the D gene identity is not certain. The sequencing input was PBMCs. The sequence was collected from a woman between 40 and 55 years old in good health. Some clones in this sample may be carry-over from other donors' samples. The base sequence is TGTGCCAGTAGTATAGATCTTGGCGGGGAGCTGTTTTTT. This encodes CASSIDLGGELFF.